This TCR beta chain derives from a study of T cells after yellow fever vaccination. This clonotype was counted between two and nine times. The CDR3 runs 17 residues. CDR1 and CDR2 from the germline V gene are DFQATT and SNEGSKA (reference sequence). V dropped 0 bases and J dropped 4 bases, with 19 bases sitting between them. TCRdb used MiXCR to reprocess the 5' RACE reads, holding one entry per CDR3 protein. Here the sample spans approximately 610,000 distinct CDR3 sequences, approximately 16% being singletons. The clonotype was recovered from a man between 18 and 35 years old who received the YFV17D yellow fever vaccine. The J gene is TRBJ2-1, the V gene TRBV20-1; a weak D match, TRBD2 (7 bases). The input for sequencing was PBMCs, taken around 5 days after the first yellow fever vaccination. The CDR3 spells CSARDGSGGGHYNEQFF. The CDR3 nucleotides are TGCAGTGCTAGAGATGGGTCGGGCGGGGGCCATTACAATGAGCAGTTCTTC.